Each of the 28 T cell receptor beta chains below was sequenced from the same sample in a study of CD4 T cells in relation to SARS-CoV-2 and coronaviruses. Their antigens are not known. Sequenced by immunoSEQ multiplex PCR; TCRdb stores in-frame clones only, minus some. The data hold tens of thousands of clones, with 72% observed a single time. CD4+ T cells from unexposed donors were obtained before the COVID-19 pandemic (2011-2018). The cells were cultured for approximately ten days before CD4+ T cells were isolated. Sequenced material: CD4+ T cells from PBMCs, cultured in vitro. The receptors originated from a human donor in good health.

The chain employs TRBV2 and TRBJ2-2, with D perhaps assigned TRBD1 or TRBD2 (6 bases each). This CDR3 comprises 14 residues. V was pared by 6 bases and J by 1 base, with 9 bases between. In germline, CDR1 is SNHLY, CDR2 FYNNEI. The CDR3 sequence is CASREGQNTGELFF. In nucleotides, the CDR3 is TGTGCCAGCAGGGAGGGACAGAACACCGGGGAGCTGTTTTTT.

V is TRBV3-1 (or the pseudogene TRBV3-2) and J is TRBJ2-7, with no clear D. V was trimmed by 1 base and J by 3 bases, leaving 7 bases between them. This CDR3 is 13 amino acids long. The germline V gene has CDR1 LGHDT and CDR2 YNNKEL (reference sequence). The CDR3 coding sequence is TGTGCCAGCAGCCAAGCTACTTACTACGAGCAGTACTTC. Its translation is CASSQATYYEQYF.

This clone was detected a few times. The rearrangement uses TRBV4-1 and TRBJ2-1, with D unclear. Per the germline V gene, CDR1 is MGHRA and CDR2 is YSYEKL. With 4 bases removed from V and 5 bases from J, the gap between germline ends came to 12 bases. The CDR3 consists of 14 residues. The CDR3 DNA follows: TGCGCCAGCAGCCTCCCAGACATCAACAATGAGCAGTTCTTC. Translating gives CASSLPDINNEQFF.

The chain joins TRBV25-1 to TRBJ2-3, with D unclear. The CDR3 runs to 17 residues. Trimming removed 2 bases at V and 3 bases at J, with 18 bases between. Germline V lookup: CDR1 MGHDK, CDR2 SYGVNS. CDR3 residues: CASSEPRGRIGTDTQYF. DNA of the CDR3: TGTGCCAGCAGTGAACCCCGAGGTAGGATTGGGACAGATACGCAGTATTTT. The full variable domain, completed using reference TRBV25-1 and TRBJ2-3, is EADIYQTPRYLVIGTGKKITLECSQTMGHDKMYWYQQDPGMELHLIHYSYGVNSTEKGDLSSESTVSRIRTEHFPLTLESARPSHTSQYLCASSEPRGRIGTDTQYFGPGTRLTVL.

This chain connects TRBV11-2 to TRBJ2-3; possibly TRBD1 or TRBD2 for D (6 bases each). In germline, CDR1 is SGHAT, CDR2 FQNNGV. Trimming took off 1 base at V and 2 bases at J, with 13 bases between the two ends. The length of the CDR3 is 16 residues. The CDR3 DNA sequence: TGTGCCAGCAGCTTAGTTGCCCGGGGGCTCACAGATACGCAGTATTTT. Its protein product is CASSLVARGLTDTQYF.

The chain joins TRBV20-1 to TRBJ2-5, with 7 bases matching TRBD2. The CDR3 is made up of 15 amino acids. V shed 3 bases, J shed 2 bases, and the junction held 9 bases outside the gene matches. Germline CDR1 DFQATT, CDR2 SNEGSKA (reference sequence). CDR3 DNA: TGCAGTGCTAGTGGGGGGGGGATGGGGCAAGAGACCCAGTACTTC. Translation gives CSASGGGMGQETQYF.

V is TRBV29-1 and J is TRBJ2-3; 15 nucleotides agree with TRBD2. V lost 7 bases and J lost 4; bases outside the gene matches: 6. This CDR3 is built from 15 residues. The germline V gene has CDR1 SQVTM and CDR2 ANQGSEA. In DNA form, the CDR3 reads TGCAGCGGGGGACTAGCGGGGGGATCAGCAGATACGCAGTATTTT. Its protein product is CSGGLAGGSADTQYF.

In its sample, this clone was seen once. The rearrangement links TRBV28 to TRBJ1-2; possible D gene TRBD1, 5 bases. Germline-derived CDR1 and CDR2 are MDHEN and SYDVKM. The CDR3 sequence is 12 residues long. V dropped 5 bases and J dropped 5 bases, with 9 bases sitting between them. DNA of the CDR3: TGTGCCAGCAGTCTCGACAGATATGGCTACACCTTC. This gives the protein CASSLDRYGYTF.

The chain joins TRBV5-1 to TRBJ2-1; 7 bases match TRBD1. The germline V gene has CDR1 SGHRS and CDR2 YFSETQ. Germline trimming cut 7 bases from V and 5 bases from J; bases unmatched to any gene: 6. This CDR3 spans 13 amino acids. The CDR3 DNA reads TGCGCCAGCTCCGTAGGGGGCCACAATGAGCAGTTCTTC. This codes for CASSVGGHNEQFF. Combining the CDR3 with reference TRBV5-1 and TRBJ2-1 gives the whole variable domain KAGVTQTPRYLIKTRGQQVTLSCSPISGHRSVSWYQQTPGQGLQFLFEYFSETQRNKGNFPGRFSGRQFSNSRSEMNVSTLELGDSALYLCASSVGGHNEQFFGPGTRLTVL.

This clone was picked up a small number of times. The rearrangement links TRBV5-1 to TRBJ2-1; D possibly corresponds to TRBD1 (6 bases). Germline V CDR1 and CDR2: SGHRS, YFSETQ. The CDR3 length is 11 residues. V dropped 0 bases and J dropped 14 bases, with 9 bases sitting between them. CDR3: CASSLEGVEFF. The CDR3 bases are TGCGCCAGCAGCTTGGAGGGGGTAGAGTTCTTC.

The rearrangement joins TRBV29-1 to TRBJ2-3; no firm D call. This CDR3 spans 13 amino acids. V gave up 4 bases and J gave up 0 bases, with 8 bases separating them. The V gene's germline CDR1 is SQVTM and CDR2 ANQGSEA. CDR3 DNA: TGCAGCGTTGCTCACCCTAGCACAGATACGCAGTATTTT. Protein sequence: CSVAHPSTDTQYF.

This chain joins TRBV5-6 and TRBJ2-4, with a weak D call TRBD1 (6 bases). The CDR3 has 14 residues. V was trimmed by 4 bases and J by 7 bases, leaving 15 bases between them. The germline V gene encodes CDR1 SGHDT and CDR2 YYEEEE. The CDR3: CASSVGTRGNIQYF. CDR3 sequence (DNA): TGTGCCAGCAGCGTAGGGACACGTGGGAACATTCAGTACTTC.

The chain joins TRBV5-8 to TRBJ2-2, with D perhaps TRBD2 (5 bases). The V and J ends lost 4 bases and 5 bases respectively, with 12 bases between them. CDR3 size: 14 residues. Looked up from germline, CDR1 is SGHTS and CDR2 is YDEGEE. The CDR3 sequence: CASSITLVTGELFF. In DNA form, the CDR3 reads TGTGCCAGCAGCATAACACTAGTGACCGGGGAGCTGTTTTTT.

This clone was recorded a few times. V gene TRBV5-1 combines with J gene TRBJ1-3; possible D gene TRBD1, 5 bases. The CDR3 extends over 16 amino acids. CDR1 and CDR2 from the germline V gene are SGHRS and YFSETQ. V gave up 0 bases and J gave up 3 bases, with 13 bases separating them. The CDR3 region is CASSLVGDPLGNTIYF. Here the CDR3 DNA reads TGCGCCAGCAGCTTGGTCGGGGACCCTCTTGGAAACACCATATATTTT.

The J gene is TRBJ2-7, the V gene TRBV7-9; 7 nucleotides match TRBD1. The CDR3 spans 16 residues. Germline CDR1 and CDR2: SEHNR and FQNEAQ (reference sequence). Unmatched junction bases numbered 8, after V lost 1 base and J lost 2 bases. The CDR3 loop is CASSLGLTGLAYEQYF. The CDR3 DNA reads as TGTGCCAGCAGCTTAGGCTTGACAGGGTTAGCCTACGAGCAGTACTTC.

This clone was detected only a few times. V gene TRBV3-1 (or the pseudogene TRBV3-2) combines with J gene TRBJ1-2; TRBD1 aligns across 8 bases. The J segment lost 6 bases and the V segment lost 1 base, leaving 7 bases of the junction unmatched. This CDR3 region has 15 residues. The germline V gene has CDR1 LGHDT and CDR2 YNNKEL (reference sequence). The CDR3 sequence: CASSQGETGANGYTF. The CDR3 coding sequence is TGTGCCAGCAGCCAAGGTGAGACAGGGGCTAATGGCTACACCTTC.

V and J are TRBV4-2 and TRBJ1-1; 12 nucleotides line up with TRBD1. This CDR3 is 17 amino acids long. Per germline, CDR1 LGHNA and CDR2 YNFKEQ. Trimming at V came to 1 base and at J to 5 bases, leaving 8 bases not matched to a gene. The chain's CDR3 is CASSQVGQGAAETEAFF. The CDR3 nucleotides read TGTGCCAGCAGCCAAGTGGGACAGGGGGCGGCGGAGACTGAAGCTTTCTTT.

The rearrangement uses TRBV7-2 and TRBJ2-5, with D hard to call. V was cut by 5 bases and J by 4 bases, with 17 bases left in between. CDR1 SGHTA and CDR2 FQGNSA come from the germline V gene. The CDR3 covers 15 residues. CDR3 nucleotide sequence: TGTGCCAGCAGCATCTCCTCCGGGCCCAGAGAGACCCAGTACTTC. Its protein product is CASSISSGPRETQYF.

This clone is large by share. The V call is TRBV7-2, the J call TRBJ2-5; D call uncertain. The germline CDR1 and CDR2 sequences are SGHTA and FQGNSA. Trimming removed 5 bases from V and 2 bases from J, with 12 bases in between. This CDR3 spans 14 amino acids. The CDR3 spells CASSPGYIQETQYF. The CDR3 bases are TGTGCCAGCAGCCCTGGGTACATTCAAGAGACCCAGTACTTC.

The chain joins TRBV19 to TRBJ2-1, with a weak D call TRBD2 (6 bases). The CDR3 extends over 13 amino acids. Between the trimmed V and J ends, which lost 7 bases and 7 bases, there was a span of 14 bases. Germline V CDR1 and CDR2: LNHDA, SQIVND (reference sequence). CDR3 nucleotide sequence: TGTGCCAGTACCCCAGTGGGAGGAAATGAGCAGTTCTTC. Protein: CASTPVGGNEQFF.

The chain carries TRBV7-2 and TRBJ2-7; 10 bases line up with TRBD2. The CDR3 has 16 amino acids. Germline CDR1 reads SGHTA; CDR2 reads FQGNSA. The ends lost 1 base at V and 4 bases at J; junction bases unmatched: 7. CDR3 nucleotides: TGTGCCAGCAGCTTAGAAGGGCTAGCGGGGGTTTACGAGCAGTACTTC. Translating it yields CASSLEGLAGVYEQYF.

The chain combines TRBV5-1 with TRBJ2-3; no definite D call. The CDR3 covers 16 residues. V was shortened by 0 bases and J by 0 bases, with 11 bases between the two germline ends. Germline V gives CDR1 SGHRS, CDR2 YFSETQ. The CDR3 loop is CASSLGVERSTDTQYF. CDR3 DNA sequence: TGCGCCAGCAGCTTGGGGGTAGAGCGTAGCACAGATACGCAGTATTTT.

The J gene is TRBJ2-7, the V gene TRBV27; 9 bases agree with TRBD1. CDR3 length: 16 residues. V shed 4 bases and J 3 bases; nucleotides not matched to a gene: 10. From germline, CDR1 is MNHEY and CDR2 SMNVEV (reference sequence). The CDR3 loop reads CASSSLPGQGNYEQYF. The CDR3 bases are TGTGCCAGCAGTTCTCTCCCGGGACAGGGAAACTACGAGCAGTACTTC.

This chain connects TRBV29-1 to TRBJ1-4, with 7 bases that match TRBD1. The CDR3 loop spans 14 amino acids. CDR1 and CDR2 from the germline V gene are SQVTM and ANQGSEA. The J segment lost 6 bases and the V segment lost 2 bases, leaving 6 bases of the junction unmatched. CDR3 residues: CSVELTGHHEKLFF. CDR3 coding DNA: TGCAGCGTTGAATTGACAGGGCATCATGAAAAACTGTTTTTT.

This clone was detected a few times. The CDR3 nucleotides are TGTGCCAGCAGCCAATCTAGCGGGAGGGATTTTGAGCAGTTCTTC. As protein: CASSQSSGRDFEQFF. The chain has TRBV4-2 and TRBJ2-1; TRBD2 aligns across 12 bases. With 2 bases clipped from V and 9 bases from J, the junction kept 5 bases outside the gene matches. Germline values: CDR1 LGHNA, CDR2 YNFKEQ. CDR3 length: 15 amino acids.

This chain joins TRBV6-1 and TRBJ2-5, with 8 bases identical to TRBD2. Losses at the gene ends were 3 bases for V and 5 bases for J; bases not matched to a gene: 17. This CDR3 comprises 18 residues. Germline assignment: CDR1 MNHNS and CDR2 SASEGT. For the CDR3, the DNA is TGTGCCAGCAGTGAGAACTTGGTGGGGAGCGGGGGCCTCGAGACCCAGTACTTC. Its translation is CASSENLVGSGGLETQYF.

This chain links TRBV9 with TRBJ2-1; D not resolved. This CDR3 is built from 12 residues. V shed 6 bases and J shed 0 bases, with 4 bases lying between them. Germline CDR1 SGDLS, CDR2 YYNGEE. The CDR3: CASKGSYNEQFF. The CDR3 DNA is TGTGCCAGCAAAGGCTCCTACAATGAGCAGTTCTTC.

V usage is TRBV2 and J usage is TRBJ2-1; D is possibly TRBD1 or TRBD2 (7 bases each). This CDR3 comprises 15 residues. V was shortened by 6 bases and J by 9 bases, with 21 bases between the two germline ends. CDR1 is SNHLY, CDR2 FYNNEI, per germline. CDR3 protein: CASRISRGRGGEQFF. The CDR3 DNA sequence: TGTGCCAGCAGGATATCTAGGGGGCGCGGGGGTGAGCAGTTCTTC.